This TCR beta chain was sequenced for a study of early T cells in non-severe SARS-CoV-2 infection. About the research overall: The input, bulk RNA from unsorted whole blood, was sequenced, and chains were unpaired.

Attachment of unique molecular identifiers was made to individual cDNA molecules. TCRdb re-called the 5' RACE reads with MiXCR, one entry per CDR3 protein. The table has about 60,000 distinct CDR3 sequences, around 8.9% seen once. The CDR3 is 15 residues long. Trimming stripped 4 bases from V and 7 bases from J, with 17 bases between. CDR1 SGHRS and CDR2 YFSETQ come from the germline V gene. Findings and limits, study-wide: Sequences matched to VDJdb favored anti-spike CD8 responses, while private and CD4 specificities were missed.

This clonotype was seen many times. Its antigen is unknown. The chain links TRBV5-1 to TRBJ2-2; D gene ambiguous. The sample consisted of whole blood. The sequence came from an adult who was a healthcare worker with PCR-confirmed SARS-CoV-2 infection or an uninfected control (not recorded which). The CDR3 sequence: CASSRNPQVGGELFF. The CDR3 DNA sequence: TGCGCCAGCAGCCGAAATCCTCAGGTTGGCGGGGAGCTGTTTTTT.